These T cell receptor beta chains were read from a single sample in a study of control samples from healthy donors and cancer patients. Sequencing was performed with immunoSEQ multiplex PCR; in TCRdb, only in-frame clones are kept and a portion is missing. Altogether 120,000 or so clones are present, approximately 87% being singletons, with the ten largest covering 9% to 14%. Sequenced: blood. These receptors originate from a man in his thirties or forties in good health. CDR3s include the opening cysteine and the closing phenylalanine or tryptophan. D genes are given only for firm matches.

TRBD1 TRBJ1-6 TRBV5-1 TGCGCCAGCAGCCTGGGACAGGCAAGGGATTCACCCCTCCACTTT CASSLGQARDSPLHF
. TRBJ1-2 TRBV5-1 TGCGCCAGCGGTTCCCGGGGGCCTAACTATGGCTACACCTTC CASGSRGPNYGYTF
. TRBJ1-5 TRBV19 TGTGCCAGTAGTCATGAGTCAGGGAGCCATCAGCCCCAGCATTTT CASSHESGSHQPQHF
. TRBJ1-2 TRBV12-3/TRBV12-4 TGTGCCAGCAGTTTAGCGGCCTATGGCTACACCTTC CASSLAAYGYTF
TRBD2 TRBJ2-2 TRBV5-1 TGCGCCAGCAGCAAGACTAGCGGGGGGTTTGGGAACACCGGGGAGCTGTTTTTT CASSKTSGGFGNTGELFF
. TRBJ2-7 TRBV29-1 TGCAGCGTTGGACAGCCTTCCTACGAGCAGTACTTC CSVGQPSYEQYF
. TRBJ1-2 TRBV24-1 TGTGCCACCAGTACCGGGATCCGCTATGGCTACACCTTC CATSTGIRYGYTF
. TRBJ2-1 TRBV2 TGTGCCAGGACAGCTCGAGGAAACAATGAGCAGTTCTTC CARTARGNNEQFF
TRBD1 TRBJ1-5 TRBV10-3 TGTGCCATCAGTGGACAGGGGGTCGGTCAGCCCCAGCATTTT CAISGQGVGQPQHF
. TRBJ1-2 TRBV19 TGTGCCAGTAGTATAGAAGGGAGAAGGACTTATGGCTACACCTTC CASSIEGRRTYGYTF
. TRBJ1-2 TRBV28 TGTGCCAGCAGTTTACCTTCAGCGGGGAATAAGATTCTCTATGGCTACACCTTC CASSLPSAGNKILYGYTF
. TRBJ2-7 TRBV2 TGTGCCAGCAGTGAAGTGGAAGGCCAGTCCTACGAGCAGTACTTC CASSEVEGQSYEQYF
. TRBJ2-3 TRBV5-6 TGTGCCAGCAGCCTTGGGCCCAACCCCACAGATACGCAGTATTTT CASSLGPNPTDTQYF
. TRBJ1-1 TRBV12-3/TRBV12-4 TGTGCCAGCTTTCAGACCGGCTGGACTGAAGCTTTCTTT CASFQTGWTEAFF
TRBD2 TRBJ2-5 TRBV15 TGTGCCACCAGCCGCGGGACTACAGAGACCCAGTACTTC CATSRGTTETQYF